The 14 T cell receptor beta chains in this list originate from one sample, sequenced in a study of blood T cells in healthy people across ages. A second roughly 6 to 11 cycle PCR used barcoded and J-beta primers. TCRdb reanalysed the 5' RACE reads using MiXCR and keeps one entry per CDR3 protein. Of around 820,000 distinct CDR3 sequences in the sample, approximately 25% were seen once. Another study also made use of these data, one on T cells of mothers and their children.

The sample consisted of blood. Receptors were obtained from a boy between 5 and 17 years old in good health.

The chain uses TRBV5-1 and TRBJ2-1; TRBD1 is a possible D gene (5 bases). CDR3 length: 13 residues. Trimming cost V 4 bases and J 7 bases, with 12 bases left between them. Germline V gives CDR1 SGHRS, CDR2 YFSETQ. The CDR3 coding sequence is TGCGCCAGCAGCCCTCAACAGGTTAATGAGCAGTTCTTC. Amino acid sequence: CASSPQQVNEQFF.

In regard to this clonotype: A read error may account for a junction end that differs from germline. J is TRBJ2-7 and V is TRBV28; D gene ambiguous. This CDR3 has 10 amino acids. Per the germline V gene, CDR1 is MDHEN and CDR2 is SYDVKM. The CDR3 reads CASSRIEQHF. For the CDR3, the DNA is TGTGCCAGCAGTCGTATCGAGCAGCACTTC.

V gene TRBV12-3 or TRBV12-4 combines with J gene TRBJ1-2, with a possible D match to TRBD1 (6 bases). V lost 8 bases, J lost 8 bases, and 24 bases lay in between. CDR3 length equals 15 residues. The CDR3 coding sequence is TGTGCCAGCCAGGGGCCACTCCAGGGTCGGGAAGGCTACACCTTC. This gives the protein CASQGPLQGREGYTF.

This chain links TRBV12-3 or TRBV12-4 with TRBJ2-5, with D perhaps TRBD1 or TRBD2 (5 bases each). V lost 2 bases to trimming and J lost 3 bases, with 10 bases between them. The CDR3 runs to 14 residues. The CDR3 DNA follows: TGTGCCAGCAGTTTAAGGCAGGGAGAAGAGACCCAGTACTTC. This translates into CASSLRQGEETQYF.

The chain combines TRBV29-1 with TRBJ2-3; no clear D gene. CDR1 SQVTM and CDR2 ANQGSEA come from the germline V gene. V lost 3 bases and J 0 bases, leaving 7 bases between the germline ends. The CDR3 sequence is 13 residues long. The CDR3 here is CSVEPVSTDTQYF. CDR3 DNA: TGCAGCGTTGAGCCAGTTAGCACAGATACGCAGTATTTT.

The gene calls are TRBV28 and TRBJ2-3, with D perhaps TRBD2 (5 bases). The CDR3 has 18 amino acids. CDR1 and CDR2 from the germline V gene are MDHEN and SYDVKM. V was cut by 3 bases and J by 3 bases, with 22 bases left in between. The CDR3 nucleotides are TGTGCCAGCAGTTTTCTTGAGGGCCTTAGTTTCGTGACAGATACGCAGTATTTT. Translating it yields CASSFLEGLSFVTDTQYF.

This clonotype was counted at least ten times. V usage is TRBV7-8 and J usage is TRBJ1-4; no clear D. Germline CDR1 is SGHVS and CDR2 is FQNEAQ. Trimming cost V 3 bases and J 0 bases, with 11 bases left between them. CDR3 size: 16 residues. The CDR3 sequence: CASSFRETTTNEKLFF. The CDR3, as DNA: TGTGCCAGCAGCTTTCGGGAGACCACAACTAATGAAAAACTGTTTTTT.

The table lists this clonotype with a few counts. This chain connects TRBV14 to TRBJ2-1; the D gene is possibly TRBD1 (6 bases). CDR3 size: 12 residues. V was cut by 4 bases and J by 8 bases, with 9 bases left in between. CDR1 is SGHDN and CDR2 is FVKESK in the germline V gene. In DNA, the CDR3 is TGTGCCAGCAGCCGAACAGGGTATGAGCAGTTCTTC. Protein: CASSRTGYEQFF.

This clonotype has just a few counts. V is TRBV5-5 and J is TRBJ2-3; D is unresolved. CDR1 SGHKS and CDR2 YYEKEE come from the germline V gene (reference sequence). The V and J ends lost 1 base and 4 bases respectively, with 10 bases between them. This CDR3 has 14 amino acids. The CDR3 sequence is CASSLRQAPDTQYF. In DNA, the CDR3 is TGTGCCAGCAGCTTGAGGCAGGCCCCAGATACGCAGTATTTT.

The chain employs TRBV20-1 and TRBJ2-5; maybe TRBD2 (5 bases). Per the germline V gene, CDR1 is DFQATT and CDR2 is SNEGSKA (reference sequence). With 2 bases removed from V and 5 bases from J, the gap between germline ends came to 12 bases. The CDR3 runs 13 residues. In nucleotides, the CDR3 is TGCAGTGCTAGATTTCTAGAGCGGGAGACCCAGTACTTC. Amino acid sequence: CSARFLERETQYF.

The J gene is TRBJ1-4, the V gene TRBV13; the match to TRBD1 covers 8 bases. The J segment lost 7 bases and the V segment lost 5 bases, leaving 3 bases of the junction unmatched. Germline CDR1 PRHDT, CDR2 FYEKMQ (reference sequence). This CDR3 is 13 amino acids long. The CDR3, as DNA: TGTGCCAGCAGCCCAGGGGGCGTTGAAAAACTGTTTTTT. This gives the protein CASSPGGVEKLFF.

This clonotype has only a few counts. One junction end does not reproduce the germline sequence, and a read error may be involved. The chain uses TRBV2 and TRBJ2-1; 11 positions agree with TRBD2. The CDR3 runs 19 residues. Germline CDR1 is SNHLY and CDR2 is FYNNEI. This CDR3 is CASSDAASGGTSSYNEQFF. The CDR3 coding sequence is TGTGCCAGCAGTGATGCGGCTAGCGGGGGGACGAGCTCCTACAATGAGCAGTTTTTC. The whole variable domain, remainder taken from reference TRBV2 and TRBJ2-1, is EPEVTQTPSHQVTQMGQEVILRCVPISNHLYFYWYRQILGQKVEFLVSFYNNEISEKSEIFDDQFSVERPDGSNFTLKIRSTKLEDSAMYFCASSDAASGGTSSYNEQFFGPGTRLTVL.

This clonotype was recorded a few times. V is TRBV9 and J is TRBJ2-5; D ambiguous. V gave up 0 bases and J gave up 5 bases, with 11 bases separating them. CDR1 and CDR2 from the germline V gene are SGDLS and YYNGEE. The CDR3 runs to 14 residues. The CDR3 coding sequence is TGTGCCAGCAGCGTAGCCGGGCAATTGGAGACCCAGTACTTC. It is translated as CASSVAGQLETQYF.

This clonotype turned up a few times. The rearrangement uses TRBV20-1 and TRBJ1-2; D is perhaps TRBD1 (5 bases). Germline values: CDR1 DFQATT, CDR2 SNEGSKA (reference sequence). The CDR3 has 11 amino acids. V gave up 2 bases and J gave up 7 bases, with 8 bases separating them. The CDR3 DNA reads TGCAGTGCTAGACGGGGGGGTGGCTACACCTTC. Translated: CSARRGGGYTF.